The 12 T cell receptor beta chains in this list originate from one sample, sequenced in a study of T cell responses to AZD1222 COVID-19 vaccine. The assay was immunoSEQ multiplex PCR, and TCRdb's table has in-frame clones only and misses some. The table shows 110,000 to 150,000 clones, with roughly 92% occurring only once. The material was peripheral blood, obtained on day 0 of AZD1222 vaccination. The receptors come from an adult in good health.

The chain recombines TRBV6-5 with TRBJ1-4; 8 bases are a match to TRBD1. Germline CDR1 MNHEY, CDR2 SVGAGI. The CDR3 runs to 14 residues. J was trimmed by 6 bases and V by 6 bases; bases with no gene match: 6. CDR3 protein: CASRRTGFDEKLFF. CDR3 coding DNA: TGTGCCAGCAGGAGGACAGGGTTCGATGAAAAACTGTTTTTT.

The chain's CDR3 is CSVQPDARGTEAFF. CDR3 in DNA: TGCAGCGTCCAACCCGATGCTAGGGGCACTGAAGCTTTCTTT. V usage is TRBV29-1 and J usage is TRBJ1-1; D perhaps matches TRBD1 (5 bases). This CDR3 is built from 14 residues. CDR1 is SQVTM and CDR2 is ANQGSEA in the germline V gene. Trimming took 6 bases from V and 4 from J, leaving 18 bases between them.

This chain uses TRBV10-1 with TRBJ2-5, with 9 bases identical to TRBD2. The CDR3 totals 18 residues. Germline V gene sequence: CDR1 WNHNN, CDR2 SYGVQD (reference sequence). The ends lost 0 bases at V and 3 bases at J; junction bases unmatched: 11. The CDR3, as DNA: TGCGCCAGCAGTGAGTCGATCGGGACTAGCTCGACCAAAGAGACCCAGTACTTC. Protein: CASSESIGTSSTKETQYF.

The CDR3 DNA reads as TGTGCCAGCAGTTACTCGGGGGGTTTCACTGAAGCTTTCTTT. It translates to CASSYSGGFTEAFF. The chain links TRBV6-5 to TRBJ1-1; D possibly corresponds to TRBD1 (5 bases). Germline V gene sequence: CDR1 MNHEY, CDR2 SVGAGI. Trimming shortened V by 0 bases and J by 4 bases, and 9 bases separated the two germline ends. This CDR3 has 14 residues.

The CDR3 reads CASSGGRDLSNQPQHF. The DNA of the CDR3 is TGTGCCAGCAGTGGAGGCAGGGATCTCAGCAATCAGCCCCAGCATTTT. J is TRBJ1-5 and V is TRBV6-1; TRBD1 might be the D (5 bases). The CDR3 is made up of 16 amino acids. The V gene lost 4 bases and the J gene lost 1 base, with 14 bases spanning the gap. Per the germline V gene, CDR1 is MNHNS and CDR2 is SASEGT.

DNA of the CDR3: TGTGCCAGCAGCTGGGGGCCATTAGCGGGAGGGTTCTACAATGAGCAGTTCTTC. Its translation: CASSWGPLAGGFYNEQFF. This chain connects TRBV5-6 to TRBJ2-1; TRBD2 agrees at 11 bases. This CDR3 has 18 amino acids. CDR1 and CDR2 from the germline V gene are SGHDT and YYEEEE. J was trimmed by 3 bases and V by 3 bases; bases with no gene match: 11.

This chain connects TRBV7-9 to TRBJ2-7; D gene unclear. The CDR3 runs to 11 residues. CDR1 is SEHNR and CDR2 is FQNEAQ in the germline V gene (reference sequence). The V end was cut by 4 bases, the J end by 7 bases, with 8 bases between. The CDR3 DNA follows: TGTGCCAGCAGCTCATCACAGGAGCAGTACTTC. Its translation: CASSSSQEQYF. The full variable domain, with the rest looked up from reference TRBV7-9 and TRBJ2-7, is DTGVSQNPRHKITKRGQNVTFRCDPISEHNRLYWYRQTLGQGPEFLTYFQNEAQLEKSRLLSDRFSAERPKGSFSTLEIQRTEQGDSAMYLCASSSSQEQYFGPGTRLTVT.

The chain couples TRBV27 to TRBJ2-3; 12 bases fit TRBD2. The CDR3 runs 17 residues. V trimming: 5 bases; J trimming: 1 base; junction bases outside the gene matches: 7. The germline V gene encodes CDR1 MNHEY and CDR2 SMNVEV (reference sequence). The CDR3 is CASSVLAGGAGTDTQYF. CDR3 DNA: TGTGCCAGCAGTGTCCTAGCGGGAGGGGCCGGCACAGATACGCAGTATTTT.

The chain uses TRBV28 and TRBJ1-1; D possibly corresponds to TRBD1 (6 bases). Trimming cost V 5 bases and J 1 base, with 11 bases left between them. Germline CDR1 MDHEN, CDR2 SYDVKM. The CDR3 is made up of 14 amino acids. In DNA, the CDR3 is TGTGCCAGCAGTCCCGGGACAACGAACACTGAAGCTTTCTTT. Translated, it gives CASSPGTTNTEAFF.

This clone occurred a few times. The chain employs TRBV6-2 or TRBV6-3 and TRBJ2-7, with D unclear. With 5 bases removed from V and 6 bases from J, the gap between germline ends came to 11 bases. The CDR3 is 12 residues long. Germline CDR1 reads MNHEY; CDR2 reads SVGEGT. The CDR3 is CASSPRDAEQYF. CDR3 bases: TGTGCCAGCAGTCCGCGCGATGCCGAGCAGTACTTC.

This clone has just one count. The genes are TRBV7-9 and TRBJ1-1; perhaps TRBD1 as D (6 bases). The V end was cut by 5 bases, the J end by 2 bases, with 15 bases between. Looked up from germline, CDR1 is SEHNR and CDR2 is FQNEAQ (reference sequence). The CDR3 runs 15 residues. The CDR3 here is CASSPQGGNNTEAFF. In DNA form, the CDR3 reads TGTGCCAGCAGCCCACAAGGGGGTAATAACACTGAAGCTTTCTTT.

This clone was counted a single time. The DNA for the CDR3 is TGCGCCAGCAGTGATCTAAAGGGTGGTGAGCAGTACTTC. It encodes CASSDLKGGEQYF. The chain links TRBV10-1 to TRBJ2-7; D remains ambiguous. The V gene lost 3 bases and the J gene lost 7 bases, with 13 bases spanning the gap. The CDR3 has 13 amino acids. Germline V gene sequence: CDR1 WNHNN, CDR2 SYGVQD (reference sequence).